These T cell receptor beta chains were read from a single sample in a study of HIV-infected children after antiretroviral therapy interruption. TCRdb used MiXCR to reprocess the 3' RACE reads, holding one entry per CDR3 protein. Of some 16,000 distinct CDR3 sequences listed, less than 4% are singletons. The sample was CD45RA+ CD4+ T cells from PBMCs, taken from a donor given antiretroviral therapy, either interrupted or continuous. These receptors were obtained from a child aged 2-17 years with HIV. CDR3s include the opening cysteine and the closing phenylalanine or tryptophan. D genes are given only for firm matches. Clone size appears in some rows only: once, few, many, or a class for an expanded clone.

CDR3 DNA | CDR3 protein | D gene | V gene | clone size | J gene
TGTGCCAGTAGTATTTCACGACTGAACACTGAAGCTTTCTTT | CASSISRLNTEAFF | - | TRBV19 | many | TRBJ1-1
TGTGCCAGCAGCGCACTTAATGAAAAACTGTTTTTT | CASSALNEKLFF | - | TRBV11-2 | many | TRBJ1-4
TGTGCCAGCAGGGGGACGGATTACAATGAGCAGTTCTTC | CASRGTDYNEQFF | - | TRBV12-3/TRBV12-4 | many | TRBJ2-1
TGTGCCAGCAGCTTAGAGGGGGAGGACTACGAGCAGTACTTC | CASSLEGEDYEQYF | - | TRBV7-2 | many | TRBJ2-7
TGTGCTAGTGGTCCTCGGACAGGGGGCAATGGCTACACCTTC | CASGPRTGGNGYTF | TRBD1 | TRBV12-5 | large | TRBJ1-2
TGCAGTGCTAGAAAGCAGGGACAGGTGGTTTCCCAAGAAAATCAGCCCCAGCATTTT | CSARKQGQVVSQENQPQHF | TRBD1 | TRBV20-1 | many | TRBJ1-5
TGTGCCACCAGTGTTCGGGGGGGCCAGGGAGATACGCAGTATTTT | CATSVRGGQGDTQYF | TRBD2 | TRBV24-1 | medium-sized | TRBJ2-3
TGTGCCAGCAGCTTCTTGTCAGGGCTACACAATGAGCAGTTCTTC | CASSFLSGLHNEQFF | - | TRBV7-3 | many | TRBJ2-1
TGCAGTGGAGTCCCTATCACCTTAGCGGGGAATGGATCTAGCACAGATACGCAGTATTTT | CSGVPITLAGNGSSTDTQYF | TRBD2 | TRBV20-1 | many | TRBJ2-3
TGTGCCAGCAGTCGACGGACAGGGCAAACGAACACTGAAGCTTTCTTT | CASSRRTGQTNTEAFF | TRBD1 | TRBV12-3/TRBV12-4 | many | TRBJ1-1
TGTGCCAGCAGCGCAGGACAGGACTACGAGCAGTACTTC | CASSAGQDYEQYF | TRBD1 | TRBV7-3 | many | TRBJ2-7
TGCAGTGCTAGGGACAGGCCTGAAGCTTTCTTT | CSARDRPEAFF | TRBD1 | TRBV20-1 | medium-sized | TRBJ1-1
TGTGCCAGCAGCCAGGCCGGGGGGGGGGAGACCCAGTACTTC | CASSQAGGGETQYF | TRBD2 | TRBV4-2 | many | TRBJ2-5
TGTGCCAGCAGCTTCCTTCAACCCCCGGGCGAGCAGTACTTC | CASSFLQPPGEQYF | - | TRBV7-9 | many | TRBJ2-7
TGTGCCAGCAGCAACGACCGCAGCTACACCTTC | CASSNDRSYTF | - | TRBV6-6 | - | TRBJ1-2
TGCGCCAGCAGCCGTGGGACAGGGGACACAGATACGCAGTATTTT | CASSRGTGDTDTQYF | TRBD1 | TRBV12-3/TRBV12-4 | - | TRBJ2-3
TGCAGTGTCTTACGGACTCTCTACGAGCAGTACTTC | CSVLRTLYEQYF | - | TRBV20-1 | many | TRBJ2-7
TGTGCCAGCAGCTTCACAGCTAATGAAAAACTGTTTTTT | CASSFTANEKLFF | - | TRBV7-9 | many | TRBJ1-4
TGCAGCGTTGCCAAGGCGAACACTGAAGCTTTCTTT | CSVAKANTEAFF | - | TRBV29-1 | many | TRBJ1-1
TGTGCCAGCAGTTCAGGGAGACTCTCTGGGGCCAACGTCCTGACTTTC | CASSSGRLSGANVLTF | - | TRBV27 | - | TRBJ2-6
TGTGCCAGCAGTTACCGTGAGTTGGTAGATACGCAGTATTTT | CASSYRELVDTQYF | - | TRBV6-5 | many | TRBJ2-3
TGTGCCAGCAGCGCATTTACTAGCGGGGACCACAATGAGCAGTTCTTC | CASSAFTSGDHNEQFF | TRBD2 | TRBV7-2 | many | TRBJ2-1
TGTGCCAGCAGTTTAGATGCAGGGCCAGGAAACTTC | CASSLDAGPGNF | - | TRBV12-3/TRBV12-4 | many | TRBJ2-7
TGTGCCACCAGTGATTTCAGGGAGCAGTTCTTC | CATSDFREQFF | - | TRBV24-1 | few | TRBJ2-1
TGTGCCAGCAAGGGAGAGCGGGTCCTAACAGCAGATACGCAGTATTTT | CASKGERVLTADTQYF | - | TRBV2 | many | TRBJ2-3
TGTGCCAGCAGCGCACTAGCGGGGGGGTACTACAATGAGCAGTTCTTC | CASSALAGGYYNEQFF | TRBD2 | TRBV6-4 | many | TRBJ2-1
TGTGCCAGCAGCTTAGGACAGGGGGTGGCTCAGCCCCAGCATTTT | CASSLGQGVAQPQHF | TRBD1 | TRBV7-9 | medium-sized | TRBJ1-5
TGCGCCAGCAGCTTGACAGGGGGGTCGGATCAGCCCCAGCATTTT | CASSLTGGSDQPQHF | TRBD1 | TRBV5-1 | medium-sized | TRBJ1-5
TGTGCCAGTAGGAAGGCGGCAGGTTATCAGCCCCAGCATTTT | CASRKAAGYQPQHF | - | TRBV28 | many | TRBJ1-5
TGTGCAAGCAGCTTAGACTGGGGGGGCGCGGATGAACAGTACTTC | CASSLDWGGADEQYF | - | TRBV12-3/TRBV12-4 | medium-sized | TRBJ2-7
TGTGCCAGCAGTCTTGGACAGGGTCTGGGGCAGTTCTTC | CASSLGQGLGQFF | TRBD1 | TRBV12-3/TRBV12-4 | many | TRBJ2-1
TGTGCCAGCATGGAGGATGGATGGACTGAAGCTTTCTTT | CASMEDGWTEAFF | - | TRBV27 | many | TRBJ1-1
TGCAGCGGCGCCCTTCTAGCGGGGGGGCGGGGTGAGCAGTTCTTC | CSGALLAGGRGEQFF | TRBD2 | TRBV29-1 | few | TRBJ2-1
TGTGCCAGCTCACCAACAGAAGAGACCCAGTACTTC | CASSPTEETQYF | - | TRBV18 | many | TRBJ2-5
TGCGCCAGCAGCTTGGAGGGACAGGGTCACTACGAGCAGTACTTC | CASSLEGQGHYEQYF | TRBD1 | TRBV5-1 | - | TRBJ2-7
TGTGCCAGCAGTTGGGTGAATACTGAAGCTTTCTTT | CASSWVNTEAFF | - | TRBV12-3/TRBV12-4 | many | TRBJ1-1
TGTGCCAGCAGTTTCCGTCCAACGCGGGACCACGACTACGAGCAGTACTTC | CASSFRPTRDHDYEQYF | - | TRBV27 | many | TRBJ2-7
TGTGCCAGCAGTCCGGACAGCTCCTATGAACAGTACTTC | CASSPDSSYEQYF | - | TRBV12-3/TRBV12-4 | many | TRBJ2-7
TGTGCCAGCAGCTTAATGTCGCCAGGGAACAATCAGCCCCAGCATTTT | CASSLMSPGNNQPQHF | - | TRBV7-9 | many | TRBJ1-5
TGTGCCAGCAGCAAAGCTACGGCGAACACCGGGGAGCTGTTTTTT | CASSKATANTGELFF | - | TRBV21-1 | many | TRBJ2-2
TGTGCCAGCAGTGAAGGGGGGTTCTTC | CASSEGGFF | - | TRBV2 | many | TRBJ2-1
TGCGCCAGCAGCTTGGGCGGGACCGACTCAGTCTATGAGCAGTTCTTC | CASSLGGTDSVYEQFF | - | TRBV5-1 | many | TRBJ2-1
TGTGCCAGCGGGCAAGGGAACTATGCTGAGCAGTTCTTC | CASGQGNYAEQFF | - | TRBV6-5 | many | TRBJ2-1
TGTGCCATCAGTGCTTCTGGACAGTTCGGCACTGAAGCTTTCTTT | CAISASGQFGTEAFF | - | TRBV10-3 | many | TRBJ1-1
TGTGCCAGCAGCATGAATTCACCCCTCCACTTT | CASSMNSPLHF | - | TRBV2 | many | TRBJ1-6
TGTGCCAGCAGCACCCGACAGGTTAACTCCTACAATGAGCAGTTCTTC | CASSTRQVNSYNEQFF | - | TRBV11-2 | - | TRBJ2-1
TGTGCCACCAGTGGAACGGGACAAGACTCCTACGAGCAGTACTTC | CATSGTGQDSYEQYF | - | TRBV24-1 | medium-sized | TRBJ2-7
TGTGCCAGCAGCTTGAGGCAGGGGGCCGACGTGATTCAGCCCCAGCATTTT | CASSLRQGADVIQPQHF | TRBD1 | TRBV5-8 | medium-sized | TRBJ1-5
TGTGCCAGTAGACGACAGGGGGGAGACTATGGCTACACCTTC | CASRRQGGDYGYTF | TRBD1 | TRBV19 | medium-sized | TRBJ1-2
TGCGCCAGCAGCTTGGCCGACGGATTAGGTGAAAAACTGTTTTTT | CASSLADGLGEKLFF | - | TRBV5-1 | many | TRBJ1-4
TGCAGTGCTAGGGACTCGACTAGCGGGGGGTCCTACGAGCAGTACTTC | CSARDSTSGGSYEQYF | TRBD2 | TRBV20-1 | many | TRBJ2-7
TGTGCCATCAGTGATAAGGGGAAGGAGGGATCCTACAATGAGCAGTTCTTC | CAISDKGKEGSYNEQFF | - | TRBV10-3 | many | TRBJ2-1
TGCAGCGCCTCGACAGGGAATGGCTACACCTTC | CSASTGNGYTF | TRBD1 | TRBV29-1 | many | TRBJ1-2
TGTGCCATCTTTAGGACAGCGACGCACAATGAGCAGTTCTTC | CAIFRTATHNEQFF | - | TRBV27 | few | TRBJ2-1
TGTGCCAGCAGTTTGGGGGGGCGTAATGAGCAGTTCTTC | CASSLGGRNEQFF | - | TRBV28 | many | TRBJ2-1
TGCAGTGCTAGCCAGCAGGGATCCCACACAGATACGCAGTATTTT | CSASQQGSHTDTQYF | - | TRBV20-1 | medium-sized | TRBJ2-3
TGTGCCAGCAGTTTATCCTGGACAGGGGGCCATAACTATGGCTACACCTTC | CASSLSWTGGHNYGYTF | TRBD1 | TRBV27 | many | TRBJ1-2